The clone carrying this T cell receptor beta chain has just a few counts. Its antigen is undetermined. An amount of RNA that ranged from roughly 0.5 to 1 ug was reverse transcribed with random hexamers. MiXCR was run by TCRdb on the immunoSEQ multiplex PCR reads, yielding one entry per CDR3 protein. The top ten clones hold about 0.08% of a sample with some 150,000 distinct CDR3 sequences, nearly 97% of them seen once. Germline lookup yields CDR1 SGHNT and CDR2 YYREEE (reference sequence). V dropped 2 bases and J dropped 4 bases, with 9 bases sitting between them. There are 13 residues in the CDR3. This sample is drawn from a study of CD8 T cells in Susac syndrome. Study-level findings and limits: Within Susac syndrome CD4+ T cell repertoires, clonal expansion was not evident.

Purification of the CD8+ and CD4+ T cells relied on negative isolation, and TEMRA cells underwent FACS enrichment. Material: CD4+ T cells from PBMCs. V usage is TRBV5-4 and J usage is TRBJ1-2; a possible D gene is TRBD1 (5 bases). The clonotype was recovered from a human donor with Susac syndrome. CDR3: CASSFRDPYGYTF. The CDR3 DNA sequence: TGTGCCAGCAGCTTCCGGGACCCCTATGGCTACACCTTC. Drawing the rest from reference TRBV5-4 and TRBJ1-2, the complete variable domain is ETGVTQSPTHLIKTRGQQVTLRCSSQSGHNTVSWYQQALGQGPQFIFQYYREEENGRGNFPPRFSGLQFPNYSSELNVNALELDDSALYLCASSFRDPYGYTFGSGTRLTVV.